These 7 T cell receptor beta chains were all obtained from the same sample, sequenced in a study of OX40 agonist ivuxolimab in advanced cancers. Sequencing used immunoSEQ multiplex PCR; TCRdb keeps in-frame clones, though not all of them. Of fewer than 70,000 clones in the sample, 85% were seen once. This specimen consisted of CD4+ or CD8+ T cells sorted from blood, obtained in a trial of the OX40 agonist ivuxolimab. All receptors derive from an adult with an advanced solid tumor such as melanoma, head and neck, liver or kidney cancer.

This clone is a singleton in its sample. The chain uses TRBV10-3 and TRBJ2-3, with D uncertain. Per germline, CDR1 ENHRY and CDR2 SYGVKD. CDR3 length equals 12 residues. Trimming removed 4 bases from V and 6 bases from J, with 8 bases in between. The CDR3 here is CAISVKADTQYF. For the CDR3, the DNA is TGTGCCATCAGTGTAAAAGCGGATACGCAGTATTTT.

The CDR3 protein is CASSNQPGQGGTEAFF. Here the CDR3 DNA reads TGCGCCAGCAGCAACCAACCGGGACAGGGAGGAACTGAAGCTTTCTTT. This chain links TRBV5-1 with TRBJ1-1; 9 bases fit TRBD1. Germline CDR1 SGHRS, CDR2 YFSETQ. CDR3 length: 16 residues. The J segment lost 5 bases and the V segment lost 4 bases, leaving 12 bases of the junction unmatched. The complete variable domain, with remaining parts taken from reference TRBV5-1 and TRBJ1-1, reads KAGVTQTPRYLIKTRGQQVTLSCSPISGHRSVSWYQQTPGQGLQFLFEYFSETQRNKGNFPGRFSGRQFSNSRSEMNVSTLELGDSALYLCASSNQPGQGGTEAFFGQGTRLTVV.

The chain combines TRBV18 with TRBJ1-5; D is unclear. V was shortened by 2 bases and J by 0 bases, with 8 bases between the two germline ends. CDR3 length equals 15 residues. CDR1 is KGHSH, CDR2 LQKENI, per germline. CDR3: CASSPGRNSNQPQHF. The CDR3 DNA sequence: TGTGCCAGCTCACCAGGCAGGAATAGCAATCAGCCCCAGCATTTT.

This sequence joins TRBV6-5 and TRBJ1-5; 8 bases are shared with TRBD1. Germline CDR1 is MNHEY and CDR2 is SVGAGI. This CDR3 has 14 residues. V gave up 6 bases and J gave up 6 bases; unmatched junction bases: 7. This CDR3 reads CASRPGGAGQPQHF. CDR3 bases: TGTGCCAGCAGACCAGGGGGCGCAGGTCAGCCCCAGCATTTT.

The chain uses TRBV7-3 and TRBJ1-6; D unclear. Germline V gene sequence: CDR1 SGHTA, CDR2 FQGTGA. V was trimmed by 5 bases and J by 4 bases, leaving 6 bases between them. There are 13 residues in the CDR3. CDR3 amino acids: CASSNTYNSPLHF. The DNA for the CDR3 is TGTGCCAGCAGCAATACGTATAATTCACCCCTCCACTTT.

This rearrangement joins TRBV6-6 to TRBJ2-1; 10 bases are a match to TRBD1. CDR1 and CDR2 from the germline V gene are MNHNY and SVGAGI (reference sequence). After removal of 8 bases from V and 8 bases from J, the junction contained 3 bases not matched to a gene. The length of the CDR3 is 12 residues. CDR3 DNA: TGTGCCAGCTTGGGACAGGGGTATGAGCAGTTCTTC. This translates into CASLGQGYEQFF.

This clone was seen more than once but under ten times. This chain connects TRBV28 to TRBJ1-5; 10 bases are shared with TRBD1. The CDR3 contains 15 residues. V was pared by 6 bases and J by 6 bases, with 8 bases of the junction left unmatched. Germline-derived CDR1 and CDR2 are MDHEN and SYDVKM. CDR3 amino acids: CASSRDRGGGQPQHF. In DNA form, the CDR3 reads TGTGCCAGCAGCCGGGACAGGGGAGGAGGTCAGCCCCAGCATTTT.